Following are 8 T cell receptor beta chains from one sample sequenced in a study of metastatic and nonmetastatic thyroid tumors (TCRdb year 2020). Libraries came from PCR. For sequencing, an Illumina HiSeq 4000 was employed. TCRdb redid the processing of the public reads, applying fastp at Q25 and MiXCR, and retained in-frame beta chains. Here the sample has 15,000 to 20,000 clones; about 26% occur a single time. Clones ranked in the top ten supply less than 11% of the sample. None of the patients had been given any treatment before thyroid surgery. Sequencing was performed on adjacent normal tissue. These receptor sequences come from a female donor with papillary thyroid cancer or a benign thyroid nodule (not recorded which). Some clones in this sample may be carry-over from other donors' samples.

This clone was seen many times. At the DNA level, this CDR3 is encoded by other sequences in the same sample as well. The chain employs TRBV6-6 and TRBJ1-1, with TRBD1 matching 8 bases. Germline V gene lookup returns CDR1 MNHNY and CDR2 SVGAGI (reference sequence). The CDR3 has 15 amino acids. The junction had 6 bases not matched to a gene; V was cut back by 0 bases and J by 6 bases. CDR3 nucleotides: TGTGCCAGCAGTTACTCGACCACAGGGGGGCCTGAAGCTTTCTTT. It encodes CASSYSTTGGPEAFF.

The chain recombines TRBV7-2 with TRBJ2-2; no definite D call. This CDR3 has 12 amino acids. In germline, CDR1 is SGHTA, CDR2 FQGNSA. Trimming pared 2 bases from V and 2 bases from J, leaving 0 bases between. This CDR3 is CASSLNTGELFF. In DNA form, the CDR3 reads TGTGCCAGCAGCTTAAACACCGGGGAGCTGTTTTTT.

The chain links TRBV6-1 to TRBJ2-3; no clear D. The germline gives CDR1 MNHNS, CDR2 SASEGT. The CDR3 consists of 12 residues. V lost 2 bases and J lost 4, with 4 bases in between. The CDR3 nucleotides read TGTGCCAGCAGTGAATCGGCAGATACGCAGTATTTT. Translating it yields CASSESADTQYF.

This chain uses TRBV2 with TRBJ2-1; D is unresolved. Trimming stripped 6 bases from V and 8 bases from J, with 14 bases between. The CDR3 has 13 amino acids. CDR1 and CDR2 from the germline V gene are SNHLY and FYNNEI. CDR3 nucleotide sequence: TGTGCCAGCAGAATCTACCAGACATATGAGCAGTTCTTC. The encoded protein is CASRIYQTYEQFF. Full variable domain (rest looked up from reference TRBV2 and TRBJ2-1): EPEVTQTPSHQVTQMGQEVILRCVPISNHLYFYWYRQILGQKVEFLVSFYNNEISEKSEIFDDQFSVERPDGSNFTLKIRSTKLEDSAMYFCASRIYQTYEQFFGPGTRLTVL.

This clone was detected only a few times. This may arise from a read error, as a much more abundant clone is one base away. The chain carries TRBV6-1 and TRBJ1-5; TRBD1 is a possible D gene (5 bases). This CDR3 is 12 amino acids long. Trimming stripped 2 bases from V and 11 bases from J, with 10 bases between. Germline CDR1 reads MNHNS; CDR2 reads SASEGT. CDR3 nucleotide sequence: TGTGCCAGCAGTGAAACGGGGGGATCCCAGCATTTT. Translation gives CASSETGGSQHF.

This clone was picked up a small number of times. V gene TRBV19 combines with J gene TRBJ1-2, with D perhaps matching TRBD1 (5 bases). V lost 7 bases and J lost 4, with 13 bases in between. CDR3 length equals 13 residues. The germline CDR1 and CDR2 sequences are LNHDA and SQIVND (reference sequence). The CDR3 nucleotides read TGTGCCAGTATGGGCCAGGGATTCTATGGCTACACCTTC. Amino acid sequence: CASMGQGFYGYTF.

The chain combines TRBV5-5 with TRBJ1-3; 9 nucleotides line up with TRBD1. The germline gives CDR1 SGHKS, CDR2 YYEKEE (reference sequence). CDR3 size: 15 residues. The V segment lost 3 bases and the J segment 3 bases; nucleotides outside the gene matches: 4. CDR3 residues: CASSWGQGSGNTIYF. The CDR3 DNA reads as TGTGCCAGCAGCTGGGGACAGGGAAGTGGAAACACCATATATTTT.

The chain recombines TRBV20-1 with TRBJ2-7, with 8 positions matching TRBD2. CDR3 length: 14 amino acids. Germline CDR1 and CDR2: DFQATT and SNEGSKA (reference sequence). Trimming at V came to 4 bases and at J to 4 bases, leaving 9 bases not matched to a gene. CDR3 in amino acids: CSAIPAGGGYEQYF. In DNA, the CDR3 is TGCAGTGCTATTCCGGCGGGAGGAGGGTACGAGCAGTACTTC.